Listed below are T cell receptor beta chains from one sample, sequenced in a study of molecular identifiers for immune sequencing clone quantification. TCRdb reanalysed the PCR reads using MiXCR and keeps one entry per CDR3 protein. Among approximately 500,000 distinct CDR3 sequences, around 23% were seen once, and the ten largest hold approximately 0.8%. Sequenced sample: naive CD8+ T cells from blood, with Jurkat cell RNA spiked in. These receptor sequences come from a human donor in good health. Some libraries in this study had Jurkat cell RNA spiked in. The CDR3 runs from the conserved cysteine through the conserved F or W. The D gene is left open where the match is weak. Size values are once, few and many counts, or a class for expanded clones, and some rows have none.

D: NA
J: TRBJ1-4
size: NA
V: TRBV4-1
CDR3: CASSQVEATVGEKLFF
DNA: TGCGCCAGCAGCCAAGTGGAAGCCACGGTGGGCGAAAAACTGTTTTTT

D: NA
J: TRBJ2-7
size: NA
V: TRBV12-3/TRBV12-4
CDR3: CASSLGPGSYYEQNF
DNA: TGTGCCAGCAGTTTGGGACCGGGCTCCTACTACGAGCAGAACTTC

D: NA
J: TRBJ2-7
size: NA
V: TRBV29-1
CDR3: CSALALDEQYF
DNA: TGCAGCGCCCTTGCGTTGGACGAGCAGTACTTC

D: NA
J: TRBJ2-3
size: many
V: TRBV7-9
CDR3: CASTPGPGHSTDTQYF
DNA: TGTGCCAGCACCCCCGGTCCCGGACACAGCACAGATACGCAGTATTTT

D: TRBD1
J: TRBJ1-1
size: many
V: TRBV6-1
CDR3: CASSAGTGTMNTEAFF
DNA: TGTGCCAGCAGTGCCGGGACAGGGACCATGAACACTGAAGCTTTCTTT

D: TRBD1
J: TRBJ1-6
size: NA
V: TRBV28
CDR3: CASSLDVGQRNSPLHF
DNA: TGTGCCAGCAGTTTAGATGTGGGACAGCGAAATTCACCCCTCCACTTT

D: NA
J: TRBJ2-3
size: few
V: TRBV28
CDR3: CASSLSGTEDTQYF
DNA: TGTGCCAGCAGTTTATCCGGGACTGAAGATACGCAGTATTTT

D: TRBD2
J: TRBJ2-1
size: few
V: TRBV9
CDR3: CASSVAGGGPYEQFF
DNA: TGTGCCAGCAGCGTAGCGGGAGGGGGACCCTATGAGCAGTTCTTC

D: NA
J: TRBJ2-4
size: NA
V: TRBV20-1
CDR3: CSARDFGQGLNIQYF
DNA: TGCAGTGCTAGAGATTTTGGGCAGGGTTTGAACATTCAGTACTTC

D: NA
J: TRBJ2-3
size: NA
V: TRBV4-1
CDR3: CASSHTVTDTQYF
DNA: TGCGCCAGCAGCCACACAGTCACAGATACGCAGTATTTT

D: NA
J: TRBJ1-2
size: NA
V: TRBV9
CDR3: CASSVGGGTWGYTF
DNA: TGTGCCAGCAGCGTAGGTGGGGGGACGTGGGGCTACACCTTC

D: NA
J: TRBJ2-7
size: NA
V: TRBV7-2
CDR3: CASSLAPAGYEQYF
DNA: TGTGCCAGCAGCTTAGCGCCTGCAGGCTACGAGCAGTACTTC

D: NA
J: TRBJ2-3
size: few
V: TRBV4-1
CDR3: CASSPGRVVSHTQYF
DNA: TGCGCCAGCAGCCCCGGTAGGGTAGTGTCGCATACGCAGTATTTT

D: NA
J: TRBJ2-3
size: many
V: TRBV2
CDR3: CASSGGTDTQYF
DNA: TGTGCCAGCAGTGGCGGCACAGATACGCAGTATTTT

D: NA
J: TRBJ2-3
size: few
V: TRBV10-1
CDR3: CASSESLATQYF
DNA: TGCGCCAGCAGTGAGTCACTAGCCACGCAGTATTTT

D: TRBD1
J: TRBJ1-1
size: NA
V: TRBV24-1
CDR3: CATSEAGTGVTEAFF
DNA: TGTGCCACCAGTGAAGCCGGGACAGGGGTTACTGAAGCTTTCTTT

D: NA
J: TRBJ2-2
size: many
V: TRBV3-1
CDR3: CASSQVATGELFF
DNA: TGTGCCAGCAGCCAAGTCGCGACCGGGGAGCTGTTTTTT

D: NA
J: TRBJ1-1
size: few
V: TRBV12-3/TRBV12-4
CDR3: CASSLSSGAGYTEAFF
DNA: TGTGCCAGCAGTTTATCGTCAGGGGCAGGATACACTGAAGCTTTCTTT

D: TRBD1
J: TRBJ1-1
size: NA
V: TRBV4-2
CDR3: CASSPELGQGVQIRTEAFF
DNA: TGTGCCAGCAGCCCGGAACTTGGACAGGGGGTACAAATAAGGACTGAAGCTTTCTTT

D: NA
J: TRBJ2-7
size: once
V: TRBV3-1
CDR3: CASSQAAGASDPGGAYEQYF
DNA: TGTGCCAGCAGCCAAGCGGCCGGGGCTAGCGATCCCGGGGGCGCCTACGAGCAGTACTTC

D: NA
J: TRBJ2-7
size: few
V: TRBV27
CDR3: CASSPIWGAYSYEQYF
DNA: TGTGCCAGCAGTCCGATCTGGGGCGCGTACTCCTACGAGCAGTACTTC

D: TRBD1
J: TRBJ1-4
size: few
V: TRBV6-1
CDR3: CASGYRGINEKLFF
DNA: TGTGCCAGCGGCTACAGGGGTATAAATGAAAAACTGTTTTTT

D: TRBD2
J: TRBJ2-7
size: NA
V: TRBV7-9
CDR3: CASSLVSGLAGYEQYF
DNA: TGTGCCAGCAGCTTAGTGTCCGGACTAGCGGGCTACGAGCAGTACTTC